Reported below is one T cell receptor (beta chain). Generated by immunoSEQ multiplex PCR, the TCRdb table keeps only in-frame clones and is missing some. The repertoire holds about 57,000 clones, approximately 90% seen once, with about 0.91% in the top ten. The CDR3 covers 17 residues. Germline V gene sequence: CDR1 LNHDA, CDR2 SQIVND (reference sequence). Trimming removed 7 bases at V and 3 bases at J, with 19 bases between. These data belong to a study of control samples from healthy donors and cancer patients. This clonotype originated in a young man with colorectal cancer. Sequenced input: PBMCs. V gene TRBV19 combines with J gene TRBJ2-6; possible D gene TRBD2, 6 bases. The CDR3 DNA reads TGTGCCAGTACCCGTGACGGGAGTCGGGGTGGGGCCAACGTCCTGACTTTC. As protein: CASTRDGSRGGANVLTF.